This T cell receptor beta chain emerged from a study of shared clonotypes between healthy human individuals (dated by TCRdb to between 2020 and 2021). Regarding the complete study: A few men and two women, aged 18 to 49 years, made up the cohort. For each donor, three plates each were used for CD4 naive and CD4 memory, two plates were used for CD8 naive, and one plate was used for CD8 memory. Blood TCR repertoires of a handful of healthy adults were deeply sequenced to estimate repertoire size and the extent of clonotype sharing between individuals. To increase sequencing depth and limit assay-specific biases, TCR repertoire library preparation and sequencing were carried out by different laboratories using diverse techniques. Per donor, leukapheresis produced somewhere between about 0.85 and 8.9 billion PBMCs.

Using the deep immunoSEQ assay, multiplex PCR amplified TCR CDR3 regions from genomic DNA. Extracted genomic DNA from each cell subset was distributed evenly across all wells of several immunoSEQ 96-well plates, and each plate was treated as a replicate. For sorted subsets, each replicate PCR was loaded with roughly 190 ng genomic DNA, equivalent to 30,000 or so T cell genomes. The purified libraries were quantified using a Qubit 3.0 fluorometer, sized with a Bioanalyzer 2100, and then quantified again using the KAPA Library Quantification kit. Each immunoSEQ 96-well plate was sequenced on its own single-read 150-cycle Illumina NextSeq 550 flow cell. Per the original workflow: Because the immunoSEQ output held only junctional sequences and lacked quality scores, the filtering could not match the filtering applied to full-length reads. Sequences were annotated with PyIR, a Python wrapper for IgBLAST v1.9, using IMGT germline references to assign V/J genes and CDR3. Reads were filtered out if the reads had weak V/J assignments (E-value above 1e-6), no CDR3, stop codons, out-of-frame junctions, or ambiguous translated residues. V3J clonotypes were defined as sequences sharing the same inferred V gene, J gene, and CDR3 amino acid sequence. To compute the percentage overlap between repertoires, the number of shared unique clonotypes was divided by the size of the smaller repertoire. RTK rarefaction, the Chao1 estimator, and Recon v2.1 estimates of unobserved clonotypes were used to assess repertoire richness. Generation probabilities were computed with OLGA for all TCRbeta clonotypes obtained by the gDNA method from several donors. Held by TCRdb, this immuneACCESS table contains in-frame sequences only and omits some clones. Under half of the omission traces to an unresolved V gene where checked; the cause of the rest is unknown. D and trimming were read from the DNA, whereas the V and J calls and clone size are those reported in that table. This sample holds over a million clones; about 74% were observed only once. The ten most abundant clones make up around 1.4% of the sample.

Results the study describes overall, beyond this receptor: Only blood was sampled, and tissue TCR repertoires likely differ from those in blood. Naive subsets generally had larger estimated clonotype richness than memory subsets. Pairwise subsampling indicated that sequencing depth was expected to affect the degree of clonotype sharing among donors. The small number of donors limited the genetic and exposure-history diversity represented. Sharing across four donors was observed for approximately 5% of naive CD4, less than 4% of naive CD8, roughly 2.3% of memory CD4, and less than 0.45% of memory CD8 clonotypes. Compared with non-shared clonotypes, clonotypes shared by all four sorted-subset donors had higher generation probabilities. Even with the large sequencing depth, rarefaction of the sorted-subset datasets indicated that sequencing was incomplete.

The CDR3 spans 12 residues, from the cysteine through the phenylalanine. Just CDR3 DNA is preserved here, 36 bases in frame from base 1. Clipping removes 11 bases from V and 4 bases from J, with 7 as the unmatched junction base count. Via the germline V gene, CDR1 is MNHNS and CDR2 SASEGT. Healthy HIV-negative adults with no recently reported acute infections or vaccinations were included as donors. All donors were Caucasian adults living in Nashville, Tennessee, USA. Magnetic negative selection was used to enrich CD4+ T cells, after which naive cells were positively selected on CD45RA and the negative fraction became the memory subset. Blood was obtained by leukapheresis, after which PBMCs were separated by Ficoll-Histopaque density gradient centrifugation and cryopreserved in liquid nitrogen vapor phase. Purity and quantity of every magnetically sorted T cell population were checked by analytical flow cytometry. Each sorted fraction had its genomic DNA isolated and then quantified by UV absorbance on a Nanodrop 2000c.

With regard to this clone: Its cognate antigen has yet to be identified. No base-level quality is on record; no much larger clone is a single base apart.

The rearrangement combines TRBV6-1 with TRBJ1-1; TRBD1 lines up with 7 middle nucleotides. Sequencing input: memory CD4+ T cells sorted from blood. What this sample's cell subset or site label stands for: CD45RA-negative fraction. The clonotype originates from a man between 18 and 35 years old in good health. The nucleotides read TGTGCCCACAAGGGGGCCGCCACTGAAGCTTTCTTT. Translated, this is CAHKGAATEAFF.